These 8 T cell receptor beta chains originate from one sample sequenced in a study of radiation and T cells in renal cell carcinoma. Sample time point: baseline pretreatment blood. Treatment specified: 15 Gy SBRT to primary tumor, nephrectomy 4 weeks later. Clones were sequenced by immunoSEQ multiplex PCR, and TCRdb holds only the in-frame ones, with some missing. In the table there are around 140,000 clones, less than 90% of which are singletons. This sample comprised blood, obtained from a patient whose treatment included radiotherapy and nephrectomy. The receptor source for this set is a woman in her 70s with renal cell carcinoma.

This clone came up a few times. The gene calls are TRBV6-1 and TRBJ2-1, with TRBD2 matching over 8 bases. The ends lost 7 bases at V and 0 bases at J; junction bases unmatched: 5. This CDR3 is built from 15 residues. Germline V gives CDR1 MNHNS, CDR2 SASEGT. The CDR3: CASTGTSASYNEQFF. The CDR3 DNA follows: TGTGCCAGCACTGGGACTAGTGCCTCCTACAATGAGCAGTTCTTC.

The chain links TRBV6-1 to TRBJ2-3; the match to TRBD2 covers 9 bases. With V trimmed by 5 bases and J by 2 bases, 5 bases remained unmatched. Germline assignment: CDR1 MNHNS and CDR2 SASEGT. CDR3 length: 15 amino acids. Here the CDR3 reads CASSSGGTFTDTQYF. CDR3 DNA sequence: TGTGCCAGCAGTAGCGGGGGGACGTTCACAGATACGCAGTATTTT.

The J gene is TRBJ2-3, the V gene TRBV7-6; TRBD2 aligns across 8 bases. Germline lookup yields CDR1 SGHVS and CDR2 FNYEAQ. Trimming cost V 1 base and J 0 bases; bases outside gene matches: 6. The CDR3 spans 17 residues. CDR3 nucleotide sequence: TGTGCCAGCAGCTTAGGGTCCAGCGGGAGCAGCACAGATACGCAGTATTTT. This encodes CASSLGSSGSSTDTQYF.

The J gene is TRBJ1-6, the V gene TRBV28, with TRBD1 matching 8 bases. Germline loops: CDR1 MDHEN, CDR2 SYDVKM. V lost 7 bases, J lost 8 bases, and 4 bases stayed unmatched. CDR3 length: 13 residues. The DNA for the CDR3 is TGTGCCAGCATCGACAGGGGTTATTCACCCCTCCACTTT. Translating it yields CASIDRGYSPLHF.

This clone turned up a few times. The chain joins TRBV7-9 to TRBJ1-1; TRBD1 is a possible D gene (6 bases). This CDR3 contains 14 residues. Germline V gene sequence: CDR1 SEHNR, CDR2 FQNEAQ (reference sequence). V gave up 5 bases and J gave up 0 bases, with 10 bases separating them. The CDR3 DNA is TGTGCCAGCAGCATGGACAGATTGAACACTGAAGCTTTCTTT. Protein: CASSMDRLNTEAFF.

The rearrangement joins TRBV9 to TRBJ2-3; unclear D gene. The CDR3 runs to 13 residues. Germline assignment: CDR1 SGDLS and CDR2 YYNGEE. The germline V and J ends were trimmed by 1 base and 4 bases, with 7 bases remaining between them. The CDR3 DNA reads TGTGCCAGCAGCGTAAAGATGTCAGATACGCAGTATTTT. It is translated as CASSVKMSDTQYF.

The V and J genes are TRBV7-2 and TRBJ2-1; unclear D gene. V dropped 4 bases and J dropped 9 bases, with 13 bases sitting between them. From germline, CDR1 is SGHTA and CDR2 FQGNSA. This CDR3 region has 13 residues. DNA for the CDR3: TGTGCCAGCAGCTATAAAGGGTCTCTTGAGCAGTTCTTC. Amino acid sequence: CASSYKGSLEQFF.

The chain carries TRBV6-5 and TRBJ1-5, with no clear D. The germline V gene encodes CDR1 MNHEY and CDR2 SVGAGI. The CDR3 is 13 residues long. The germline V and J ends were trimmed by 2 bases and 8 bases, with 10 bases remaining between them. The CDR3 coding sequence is TGTGCCAGCAGTTACGGAGCTGGGGAGCCCCAGCATTTT. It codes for CASSYGAGEPQHF.